Below, 26 T cell receptor beta chains from the same sample are listed, as sequenced in a study of shared clonotypes between healthy human individuals. Naive CD8 cells were CD45RO-negative, positively selected for CCR7, excluding terminally differentiated effector memory CD45RA+ cells. The table came from immunoSEQ multiplex PCR; TCRdb's copy has only in-frame clones and leaves some out. The sample yields a few hundred thousand clones, less than 97% seen once. The source material was naive CD8+ T cells sorted from blood. The receptors stem from a woman aged 25 to 39 in good health.

The chain's CDR3 is CASRGGAASTTEAFF. CDR3 coding DNA: TGTGCCAGTAGGGGAGGGGCCGCCTCCACCACTGAAGCTTTCTTT. The chain recombines TRBV19 with TRBJ1-1; weak D call: TRBD1 (5 bases). The CDR3 has 15 residues. Germline V CDR1 and CDR2: LNHDA, SQIVND (reference sequence). V was cut by 6 bases and J by 4 bases, with 18 bases left in between. Full variable domain (remainder filled in from reference TRBV19 and TRBJ1-1): DGGITQSPKYLFRKEGQNVTLSCEQNLNHDAMYWYRQDPGQGLRLIYYSQIVNDFQKGDIAEGYSVSREKKESFPLTVTSAQKNPTAFYLCASRGGAASTTEAFFGQGTRLTVV.

The gene calls are TRBV27 and TRBJ2-1; 10 nucleotides line up with TRBD1. The V and J ends lost 6 bases and 10 bases, in that order; junction bases with no gene match: 12. CDR1 is MNHEY, CDR2 SMNVEV, per germline (reference sequence). The CDR3 is made up of 15 amino acids. The CDR3 reads CASRNDRGPVDEQFF. CDR3 nucleotide sequence: TGTGCCAGCAGGAACGACAGGGGGCCGGTAGACGAGCAGTTCTTC.

About this clone: Other DNA variants within this sample encode the same CDR3. The V and J genes are TRBV27 and TRBJ2-6; 9 bases map to TRBD1. The V segment lost 3 bases and the J segment 0 bases; nucleotides outside the gene matches: 0. This CDR3 spans 16 amino acids. Germline CDR1 and CDR2: MNHEY and SMNVEV (reference sequence). CDR3 region: CASSLGQGSGANVLTF. The CDR3 DNA sequence: TGTGCCAGCAGTTTGGGACAGGGCTCTGGGGCCAACGTCCTGACTTTC.

This chain connects TRBV7-9 to TRBJ1-1, with D unclear. Germline CDR1 is SEHNR and CDR2 is FQNEAQ (reference sequence). Trimming cost V 3 bases and J 0 bases, with 8 bases left between them. The CDR3 runs 14 residues. The CDR3 nucleotides read TGTGCCAGCAGCTTCACAGAATTGAACACTGAAGCTTTCTTT. Amino acid sequence: CASSFTELNTEAFF. The full variable domain, its missing parts supplied by reference TRBV7-9 and TRBJ1-1, is DTGVSQNPRHKITKRGQNVTFRCDPISEHNRLYWYRQTLGQGPEFLTYFQNEAQLEKSRLLSDRFSAERPKGSFSTLEIQRTEQGDSAMYLCASSFTELNTEAFFGQGTRLTVV.

This chain uses TRBV6-6 with TRBJ2-1; D unclear. The CDR3 loop spans 10 amino acids. CDR1 is MNHNY, CDR2 SVGAGI, per germline (reference sequence). Trimming pared 6 bases from V and 6 bases from J, leaving 3 bases between. The chain's CDR3 is CASSANEQFF. DNA of the CDR3: TGTGCCAGCAGCGCCAATGAGCAGTTCTTC.

The CDR3 coding sequence is TGTGCCAGCACCCAGGTGGGGGGCGGGAATGAAAAACTGTTTTTT. Protein: CASTQVGGGNEKLFF. J is TRBJ1-4 and V is TRBV27, with TRBD1 as a possible D gene (6 bases). Germline V CDR1 and CDR2: MNHEY, SMNVEV (reference sequence). The CDR3 runs 15 residues. Trimming took off 7 bases at V and 5 bases at J, with 17 bases between the two ends.

This chain uses TRBV25-1 with TRBJ2-2; D not certain. The CDR3 has 13 amino acids. Per germline, CDR1 MGHDK and CDR2 SYGVNS. The V and J ends lost 5 bases and 5 bases respectively, with 9 bases between them. The CDR3 loop is CASSPLLTGELFF. CDR3 coding DNA: TGTGCCAGCAGTCCCCTCCTAACCGGGGAGCTGTTTTTT.

The CDR3 nucleotides are TGTGCCAGCAGTCTGACCGGGGCGAATCAGCCCCAGCATTTT. Translation gives CASSLTGANQPQHF. This chain connects TRBV28 to TRBJ1-5; tentatively, D is TRBD1 (5 bases). The CDR3 contains 14 residues. The germline gives CDR1 MDHEN, CDR2 SYDVKM. Trimming removed 5 bases from V and 4 bases from J, with 12 bases in between.

This sequence joins TRBV9 and TRBJ1-2, with TRBD1 as a possible D gene (5 bases). V was shortened by 0 bases and J by 5 bases, with 11 bases between the two germline ends. Germline-derived CDR1 and CDR2 are SGDLS and YYNGEE. This CDR3 contains 14 residues. CDR3 DNA: TGTGCCAGCAGCGTAGGCAGGGATTATTATGGCTACACCTTC. Translation gives CASSVGRDYYGYTF.

V gene TRBV27 combines with J gene TRBJ2-1; maybe TRBD1 (6 bases). The CDR3 has 15 residues. Germline-derived CDR1 and CDR2 are MNHEY and SMNVEV (reference sequence). V was pared by 3 bases and J by 5 bases, with 14 bases between. The CDR3 loop is CASSFAQGFHNEQFF. The CDR3 region has the DNA TGTGCCAGCAGTTTTGCGCAGGGGTTCCACAATGAGCAGTTCTTC.

V is TRBV13 and J is TRBJ2-7; 11 positions agree with TRBD2. V shed 1 base, J shed 2 bases, and the junction held 1 base outside the gene matches. CDR1 is PRHDT and CDR2 is FYEKMQ in the germline V gene (reference sequence). The CDR3 covers 15 residues. The CDR3 region has the DNA TGTGCCAGCAGCTTAGCACTAGCGGGAGCCTACGAGCAGTACTTC. Translation: CASSLALAGAYEQYF.

This clone has just a few counts. The chain couples TRBV19 to TRBJ2-7; D gene uncertain. Trimming pared 3 bases from V and 3 bases from J, leaving 9 bases between. This CDR3 has 13 amino acids. CDR1 is LNHDA, CDR2 SQIVND, per germline (reference sequence). The CDR3 protein is CASSMDLGYEQYF. As DNA, the CDR3 is TGTGCCAGTAGTATGGACCTGGGCTACGAGCAGTACTTC.

This clone was detected only a few times. Other DNA sequences in the same sample also yield this CDR3. The chain links TRBV7-9 to TRBJ2-7; 9 bases agree with TRBD2. The CDR3 runs 14 residues. In germline, CDR1 is SEHNR, CDR2 FQNEAQ (reference sequence). Unmatched junction bases numbered 0, after V lost 0 bases and J lost 3 bases. The CDR3 sequence: CASSLASGSYEQYF. The CDR3 DNA sequence: TGTGCCAGCAGCTTAGCTAGCGGGAGCTACGAGCAGTACTTC.

J is TRBJ1-1 and V is TRBV7-9; D may be TRBD1 (6 bases). Trimming shortened V by 5 bases and J by 1 base, and 14 bases separated the two germline ends. There are 15 residues in the CDR3. Per germline, CDR1 SEHNR and CDR2 FQNEAQ (reference sequence). The CDR3 DNA is TGTGCCAGCAGCCCCCCCAAAGGGGGGAACACTGAAGCTTTCTTT. This sequence encodes CASSPPKGGNTEAFF.

The chain couples TRBV7-9 to TRBJ2-1; D is uncertain. Per the germline V gene, CDR1 is SEHNR and CDR2 is FQNEAQ (reference sequence). V lost 5 bases to trimming and J lost 4 bases, with 15 bases between them. The CDR3 contains 15 residues. DNA for the CDR3: TGTGCCAGCAGCCCCTGGACGGTACCTTACAATGAGCAGTTCTTC. Its protein product is CASSPWTVPYNEQFF.

This chain connects TRBV5-4 to TRBJ2-3; possible D gene TRBD2, 5 bases. Germline lookup yields CDR1 SGHNT and CDR2 YYREEE (reference sequence). The V and J ends lost 1 base and 0 bases respectively, with 12 bases between them. This CDR3 contains 16 residues. Written as DNA, the CDR3 is TGTGCCAGCAGCTTGTATTACCGCGGGAGCACAGATACGCAGTATTTT. Translated, it gives CASSLYYRGSTDTQYF.

The chain uses TRBV5-1 and TRBJ2-7; possible D gene TRBD1, 6 bases. The germline CDR1 and CDR2 sequences are SGHRS and YFSETQ. This CDR3 has 16 amino acids. Deletions cut 1 base from V and 4 bases from J, with 18 bases between. The CDR3 sequence: CASSLFGAGDEYEQYF. CDR3 coding DNA: TGCGCCAGCAGCTTGTTTGGGGCAGGGGATGAATACGAGCAGTACTTC.

This chain links TRBV6-5 with TRBJ1-2, with D maybe TRBD1 (6 bases). The germline V gene encodes CDR1 MNHEY and CDR2 SVGAGI. The CDR3 is 15 residues long. Trimming shortened V by 7 bases and J by 5 bases, and 20 bases separated the two germline ends. The CDR3 here is CASTSSGQGTYGYTF. The CDR3 DNA follows: TGTGCCAGCACCTCCTCGGGGCAGGGGACTTATGGCTACACCTTC.

The chain recombines TRBV10-1 with TRBJ2-5; D is undetermined. Germline V gives CDR1 WNHNN, CDR2 SYGVQD (reference sequence). The length of the CDR3 is 13 residues. Trimming shortened V by 0 bases and J by 5 bases, and 7 bases separated the two germline ends. The CDR3 sequence: CASSESPGETQYF. The CDR3 DNA reads TGCGCCAGCAGTGAGTCGCCTGGGGAGACCCAGTACTTC.

This clone has only one observation. V is TRBV28 and J is TRBJ2-1; D call uncertain. This CDR3 comprises 15 residues. Germline CDR1 is MDHEN and CDR2 is SYDVKM. Trimming stripped 3 bases from V and 2 bases from J, with 11 bases between. The CDR3 DNA follows: TGTGCCAGCAGTTTCCCGGGCGGAACCTACAATGAGCAGTTCTTC. Translation gives CASSFPGGTYNEQFF.

The J gene is TRBJ1-1, the V gene TRBV7-9; 7 nucleotides align to TRBD1. Unmatched junction bases numbered 7, after V lost 6 bases and J lost 6 bases. Germline lookup yields CDR1 SEHNR and CDR2 FQNEAQ (reference sequence). CDR3 length: 13 residues. The chain's CDR3 is CASSSTGFPEAFF. DNA for the CDR3: TGTGCCAGCAGTTCGACAGGGTTCCCTGAAGCTTTCTTT.

V gene TRBV9 combines with J gene TRBJ2-1; D gene ambiguous. Trimming shortened V by 4 bases and J by 3 bases, and 11 bases separated the two germline ends. Germline V gene lookup returns CDR1 SGDLS and CDR2 YYNGEE. This CDR3 has 14 amino acids. The CDR3: CASSPPMGYNEQFF. DNA for the CDR3: TGTGCCAGCAGCCCCCCCATGGGCTACAATGAGCAGTTCTTC.

This clone came up once. The junction differs from germline at one of its ends, possibly a read error. This chain joins TRBV5-4 and TRBJ2-7; 10 bases map to TRBD1. Germline V gene lookup returns CDR1 SGHNT and CDR2 YYREEE (reference sequence). The CDR3 is 11 residues long. The CDR3 nucleotides are TGTGCCAGCAGCTTGCCAGGGACAGGGGACTTC. Protein product: CASSLPGTGDF.

The V call is TRBV2, the J call TRBJ2-4; no firm D call. The germline CDR1 and CDR2 sequences are SNHLY and FYNNEI. The CDR3 consists of 16 residues. Trimming left V 3 bases short and J 1 base short, with 13 bases between. CDR3 nucleotide sequence: TGTGCCAGCAGTGATTCTATGCATCTCGCCAAAAACATTCAGTACTTC. It encodes CASSDSMHLAKNIQYF.

A word on this clone: Other DNA variants within this sample encode the same CDR3. The V gene is TRBV27, the J gene TRBJ2-7, with a tentative D call TRBD1 (6 bases). This CDR3 spans 12 amino acids. Germline assignment: CDR1 MNHEY and CDR2 SMNVEV (reference sequence). V shed 5 bases and J shed 7 bases, with 12 bases lying between them. CDR3 in DNA: TGTGCCAGCAGTCCGACAGGTCGGGAGCAGTACTTC. Translating it yields CASSPTGREQYF.

The gene calls are TRBV29-1 and TRBJ2-7, with 10 bases matching TRBD2. Germline V CDR1 and CDR2: SQVTM, ANQGSEA. CDR3 length: 13 amino acids. The V segment lost 3 bases and the J segment 5 bases; nucleotides outside the gene matches: 4. The CDR3 DNA sequence: TGCAGCGTTGAGGGGCTAGCGGGAGACGAGCAGTACTTC. It specifies CSVEGLAGDEQYF.